One sample yielded the 9 T cell receptor beta chains listed below, sequenced in a study of spatial heterogeneity in lung cancer. TCRdb passed the 5' RACE reads through MiXCR, listing each CDR3 protein once. This table has about 11,000 distinct CDR3 sequences, around 9.4% appearing once. Time point here: sample taken at primary tumor resection. Whole RNA, which was extracted from tumor, nontumor lung tissue or frozen PBMC, was sequenced without any cell sorting. The sample consisted of PBMCs, taken at surgery. The receptor source for this set is a male donor with early-stage non-small cell lung cancer.

This clonotype was seen many times. In DNA, the CDR3 is TGTGCCAGCAGTTCCGACTCTTGGGGCGAGCAGTACTTC. It translates to CASSSDSWGEQYF. V and J are TRBV12-3 or TRBV12-4 and TRBJ2-7; no reliable D call. Trimming cost V 4 bases and J 6 bases, with 13 bases left between them. This CDR3 has 13 amino acids.

This clonotype has ten or more counts. V is TRBV11-3 and J is TRBJ1-2, with a tentative D call TRBD1 (6 bases). Germline loops: CDR1 SGHNT, CDR2 YENEEA. With 5 bases removed from V and 4 bases from J, the gap between germline ends came to 26 bases. The length of the CDR3 is 18 residues. The CDR3 protein is CASSRSPTGALSGYGYTF. The CDR3 DNA follows: TGTGCCAGCAGCCGCAGCCCGACAGGAGCCCTATCGGGCTATGGCTACACCTTC. Drawing the rest from reference TRBV11-3 and TRBJ1-2, the complete variable domain is EAGVVQSPRYKIIEKKQPVAFWCNPISGHNTLYWYLQNLGQGPELLIRYENEEAVDDSQLPKDRFSAERLKGVDSTLKIQPAELGDSAVYLCASSRSPTGALSGYGYTFGSGTRLTVV.

By frequency in the sample, this clonotype is medium-sized. The J gene is TRBJ2-6, the V gene TRBV5-4; 8 bases line up with TRBD1. The V gene end was trimmed by 4 bases and the J gene end by 4 bases; junction bases not matched to a gene: 10. The CDR3 runs to 17 residues. Germline V gene data show CDR1 as SGHNT and CDR2 as YYREEE (reference sequence). CDR3 coding DNA: TGTGCCAGCAGCACGGGACAGGTTACCTGGGGGGCCAACGTCCTGACTTTC. It translates to CASSTGQVTWGANVLTF.

Sample share makes this clonotype medium-sized (0.01 to 0.1%). The J gene is TRBJ2-3, the V gene TRBV19, with 13 positions matching TRBD2. The CDR3 is made up of 15 amino acids. The V and J ends lost 5 bases and 2 bases, in that order; junction bases with no gene match: 1. The germline gives CDR1 LNHDA, CDR2 SQIVND (reference sequence). CDR3 DNA sequence: TGTGCCAGTAGTGGACTAGCGGGAGTCACAGATACGCAGTATTTT. It is translated as CASSGLAGVTDTQYF.

In its sample, this clonotype was seen many times. The CDR3 bases are TGTGCCAGCAGCCCGAGATACGAGCAGTACTTC. Its translation is CASSPRYEQYF. This rearrangement joins TRBV7-2 to TRBJ2-7, with D unclear. V was clipped by 5 bases and J by 4 bases, with 6 bases between them. Germline V CDR1 and CDR2: SGHTA, FQGNSA. The CDR3 has 11 residues.

This clonotype was recorded at least ten times. V usage is TRBV10-3 and J usage is TRBJ2-7; 11 nucleotides agree with TRBD1. Germline V gene lookup returns CDR1 ENHRY and CDR2 SYGVKD. Unmatched junction bases numbered 4, after V lost 5 bases and J lost 7 bases. CDR3 size: 13 residues. CDR3 DNA sequence: TGTGCCATCAGTCCCGGGACAGGGGGAGAGCAGTACTTC. This sequence encodes CAISPGTGGEQYF.

The V and J genes are TRBV2 and TRBJ2-2, with D uncertain. Per germline, CDR1 SNHLY and CDR2 FYNNEI. The CDR3 length is 14 residues. V lost 6 bases to trimming and J lost 0 bases, with 8 bases between them. In nucleotides, the CDR3 is TGTGCCAGCAGCCTAGTGACGAACACCGGGGAGCTGTTTTTT. This sequence encodes CASSLVTNTGELFF.

This clonotype has a count of ten or more. The chain is built from TRBV5-6 and TRBJ1-2; 8 nucleotides agree with TRBD1. The V and J ends lost 3 bases and 4 bases, in that order; junction bases with no gene match: 2. The CDR3 totals 13 residues. Germline V gene data show CDR1 as SGHDT and CDR2 as YYEEEE. CDR3 in amino acids: CASSYGQGYGYTF. The CDR3 region has the DNA TGTGCCAGCAGCTACGGACAGGGCTATGGCTACACCTTC. Supplemented by reference TRBV5-6 and TRBJ1-2, the full variable domain reads DAGVTQSPTHLIKTRGQQVTLRCSPKSGHDTVSWYQQALGQGPQFIFQYYEEEERQRGNFPDRFSGHQFPNYSSELNVNALLLGDSALYLCASSYGQGYGYTFGSGTRLTVV.

Ten or more counts support this clonotype. The CDR3 sequence: CASSPSWRVVDEQYF. The DNA of the CDR3 is TGTGCCAGTAGTCCTTCCTGGAGGGTCGTCGACGAGCAGTACTTC. The chain employs TRBV19 and TRBJ2-7; possible D gene TRBD2, 6 bases. V gave up 5 bases and J gave up 5 bases, with 19 bases separating them. Germline V gene data show CDR1 as LNHDA and CDR2 as SQIVND (reference sequence). The CDR3 sequence is 15 residues long.